This paragraph reports one TCR beta chain. This CDR3 is built from 15 residues. Trimming at V came to 6 bases and at J to 4 bases, leaving 7 bases not matched to a gene. Germline CDR1 and CDR2: ENHRY and SYGVKD. These data belong to a study of OX40 agonist ivuxolimab in advanced cancers. Study details: Every 2 weeks, patients got intravenous ivuxolimab at one of six dose levels (0.01-10 mg/kg).

Sequencing used immunoSEQ multiplex PCR; TCRdb keeps in-frame clones, though not all of them. The sample contains more than 60,000 clones, 85% of which appear only once. The specimen was CD4+ or CD8+ T cells sorted from blood, collected in a trial of the OX40 agonist ivuxolimab. The chain joins TRBV10-3 to TRBJ1-5, with TRBD1 identical over 9 bases. This receptor was taken from an adult with an advanced solid tumor such as melanoma, head and neck, liver or kidney cancer. For the CDR3, the DNA is TGTGCCATCAGGCATTCGGACAGGGGAAATCAGCCCCAGCATTTT. It codes for CAIRHSDRGNQPQHF.